The clone carrying this T cell receptor beta chain was observed a handful of times. Its target is unknown. Time point noted: blood at routine non-recurrence follow-up after resection. The study sequenced unsorted whole RNA from tumor, nontumor lung or frozen PBMC. Losses at the gene ends were 3 bases for V and 0 bases for J; bases not matched to a gene: 2. The CDR3 spans 15 residues. Germline CDR1 KGHSH, CDR2 LQKENI. This record comes from a study of spatial heterogeneity in lung cancer. Study overall: Untreated early-stage non-small cell lung cancer patients, 72 in total, were the donors. Taken at a median of about two years after resection, follow-up PBMC samples underwent sequencing when available.

A unique molecular identifier was carried by every single TCR cDNA molecule. MiXCR, run by TCRdb on the 5' RACE reads, gives a single entry per CDR3 protein. The sample lists some 110,000 distinct CDR3 sequences, more than 9% seen once, with roughly 15% in the top ten. Study conclusions and caveats: Ubiquitous expanded tumor TCRs were seen in blood more at resection than at follow-up.

This TCR derives from a male donor with early-stage non-small cell lung cancer. The sample consisted of PBMCs, taken at follow-up. The gene calls are TRBV18 and TRBJ2-7; 10 bases are shared with TRBD2. Written as DNA, the CDR3 is TGTGCCAGCTCACCGTCTAGCGGGGGCTCCTACGAGCAGTACTTC. Its protein product is CASSPSSGGSYEQYF.